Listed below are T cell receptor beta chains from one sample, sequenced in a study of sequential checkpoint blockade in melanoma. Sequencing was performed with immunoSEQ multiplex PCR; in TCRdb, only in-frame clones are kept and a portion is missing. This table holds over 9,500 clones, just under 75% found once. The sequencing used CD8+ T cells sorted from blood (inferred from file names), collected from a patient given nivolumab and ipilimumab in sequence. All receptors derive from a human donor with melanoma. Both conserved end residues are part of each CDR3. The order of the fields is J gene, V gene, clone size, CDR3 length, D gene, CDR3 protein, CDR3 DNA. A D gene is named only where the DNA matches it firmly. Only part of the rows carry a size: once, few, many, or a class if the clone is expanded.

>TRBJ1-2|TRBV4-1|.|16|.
CASSQKIGPARDGYTF
TGCGCCAGCAGCCAAAAGATAGGGCCCGCGAGGGATGGCTACACCTTC
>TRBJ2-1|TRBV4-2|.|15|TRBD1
CASSRGDRAYNEQFF
TGTGCCAGCAGCCGCGGGGACAGGGCTTACAATGAGCAGTTCTTC
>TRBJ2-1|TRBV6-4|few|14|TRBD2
CASSEGGSGGEQFF
TGTGCCAGCAGTGAGGGCGGGAGCGGAGGTGAGCAGTTCTTC
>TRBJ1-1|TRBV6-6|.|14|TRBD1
CASSYGDRGTEAFF
TGTGCCAGCAGTTACGGCGACAGGGGGACTGAAGCTTTCTTT
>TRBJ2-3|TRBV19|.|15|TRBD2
CASSILAGETDTQYF
TGTGCCAGTAGTATTCTAGCGGGAGAGACAGATACGCAGTATTTT
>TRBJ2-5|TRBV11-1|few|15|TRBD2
CASSTRGAGEETQYF
TGTGCCAGCAGCACTCGGGGAGCGGGAGAAGAGACCCAGTACTTC
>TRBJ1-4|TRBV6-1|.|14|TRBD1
CASSRTAGGEKLFF
TGTGCCAGCAGCCGAACGGCAGGGGGTGAAAAACTGTTTTTT
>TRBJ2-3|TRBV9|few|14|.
CASSLSGKWDTQYF
TGTGCCAGCAGCCTGAGCGGAAAATGGGATACGCAGTATTTT
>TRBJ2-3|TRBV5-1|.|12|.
CASSGAVDTQYF
TGCGCCAGCAGCGGGGCCGTAGATACGCAGTATTTT
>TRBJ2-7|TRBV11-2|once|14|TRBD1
CASSSRTGAYEQYF
TGTGCCAGCAGCTCCAGGACAGGGGCCTACGAGCAGTACTTC
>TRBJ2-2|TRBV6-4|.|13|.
CASSEDSPGELFF
TGTGCCAGCAGTGAAGATAGCCCCGGGGAGCTGTTTTTT
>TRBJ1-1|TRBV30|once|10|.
CAWTGLWSFF
TGTGCCTGGACAGGGCTTTGGTCTTTCTTT
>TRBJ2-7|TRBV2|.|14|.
CATGQTKNLREQYF
TGTGCCACCGGACAGACCAAAAATCTACGCGAGCAGTACTTC
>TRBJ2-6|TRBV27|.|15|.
CASSFSGTGANVLTF
TGTGCCAGCAGTTTCTCTGGCACTGGGGCCAACGTCCTGACTTTC
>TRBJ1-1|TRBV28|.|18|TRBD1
CASSLSDRGNLVNTEAFF
TGTGCCAGCAGTTTATCTGACAGGGGGAACCTAGTGAACACTGAAGCTTTCTTT
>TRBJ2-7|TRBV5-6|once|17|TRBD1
CASSDGTDLWGSYEQYF
TGTGCCAGCAGCGACGGGACAGACCTGTGGGGCTCCTACGAGCAGTACTTC
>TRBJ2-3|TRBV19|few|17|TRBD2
CASSIGFAGGSTDTQYF
TGTGCCAGTAGTATCGGGTTTGCGGGAGGGAGCACAGATACGCAGTATTTT
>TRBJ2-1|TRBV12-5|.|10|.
CASGFPGPFF
TGTGCTAGTGGTTTCCCCGGTCCGTTCTTC
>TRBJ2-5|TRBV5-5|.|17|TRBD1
CASSLPLGQGHQETQYF
TGTGCCAGCAGCTTGCCTCTGGGACAGGGGCACCAAGAGACCCAGTACTTC
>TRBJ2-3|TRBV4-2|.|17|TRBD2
CASSQVQRGGLTDTQYF
TGTGCCAGCAGCCAAGTTCAGCGGGGGGGCTTGACAGATACGCAGTATTTT
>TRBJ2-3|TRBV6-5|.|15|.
CASSYSSGGTDTQYF
TGTGCCAGCAGTTACTCCTCAGGGGGCACAGATACGCAGTATTTT
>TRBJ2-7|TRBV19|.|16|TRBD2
CASSSRALAVAYEQYF
TGTGCCAGTAGTTCACGGGCACTAGCGGTCGCCTACGAGCAGTACTTC
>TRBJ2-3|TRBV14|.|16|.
CASSPLRDTPTDTQYF
TGTGCCAGCAGCCCCCTTCGGGACACTCCGACAGATACGCAGTATTTT
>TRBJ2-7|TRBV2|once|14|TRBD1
CARDLGTGAYEQYF
TGTGCCAGAGACTTGGGGACAGGGGCCTACGAGCAGTACTTC
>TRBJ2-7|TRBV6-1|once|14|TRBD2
CASSGRGGRYEQYF
TGTGCCAGCAGTGGGCGGGGGGGCCGCTACGAGCAGTACTTC
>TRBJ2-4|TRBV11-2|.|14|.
CASSVGVAKNIQYF
TGTGCCAGCAGCGTGGGAGTAGCCAAAAACATTCAGTACTTC
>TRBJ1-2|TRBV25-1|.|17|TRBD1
CASSDGDPGTADYGYTF
TGTGCCAGCAGTGATGGGGATCCCGGGACAGCAGACTATGGCTACACCTTC
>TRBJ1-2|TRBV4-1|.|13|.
CASSQIGVTGYTF
TGCGCCAGCAGCCAAATAGGGGTTACGGGCTACACCTTC
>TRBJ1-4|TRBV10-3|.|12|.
CAISGADEKLFF
TGTGCCATCTCTGGGGCGGATGAAAAACTGTTTTTT
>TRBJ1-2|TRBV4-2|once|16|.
CASSQDLAGAGYGYTF
TGTGCCAGCAGCCAAGATCTAGCAGGGGCTGGCTATGGCTACACCTTC
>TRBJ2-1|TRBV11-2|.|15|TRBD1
CASSLNRGPDNEQFF
TGTGCCAGCAGCTTAAACAGGGGGCCTGACAATGAGCAGTTCTTC
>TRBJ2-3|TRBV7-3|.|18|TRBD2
CASSSHHSGGAFTDTQYF
TGTGCCAGCAGCTCTCACCACAGCGGGGGGGCCTTCACAGATACGCAGTATTTT
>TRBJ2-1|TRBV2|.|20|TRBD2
CASSEARDAIFSGTINEQFF
TGTGCCAGCAGTGAAGCCCGGGATGCGATATTTTCCGGGACTATCAATGAGCAGTTCTTC
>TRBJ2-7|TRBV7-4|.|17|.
CASSFGKDRDIKHEQYF
TGTGCCAGCAGCTTCGGAAAAGACCGGGACATAAAACACGAGCAGTACTTC
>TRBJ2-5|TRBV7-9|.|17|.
CASSLQLPSAGQETQYF
TGTGCCAGCAGCTTGCAACTCCCTTCGGCGGGCCAAGAGACCCAGTACTTC
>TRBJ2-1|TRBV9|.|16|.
CASSSGGGTVYNEQFF
TGTGCCAGCAGCTCCGGCGGCGGGACAGTCTACAATGAGCAGTTCTTC
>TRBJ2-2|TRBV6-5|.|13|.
CASSVGETGELFF
TGTGCCAGCAGTGTAGGGGAAACCGGGGAGCTGTTTTTT
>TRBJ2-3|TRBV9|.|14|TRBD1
CASSPGQGADTQYF
TGTGCCAGCAGCCCCGGACAGGGGGCAGATACGCAGTATTTT
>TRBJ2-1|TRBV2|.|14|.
CASSEAESRGEQFF
TGTGCCAGCAGTGAAGCGGAGTCTCGGGGTGAGCAGTTCTTC
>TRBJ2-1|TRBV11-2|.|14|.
CASSLRTAGHEQFF
TGTGCCAGCAGCCTTAGGACGGCGGGGCATGAGCAGTTCTTC
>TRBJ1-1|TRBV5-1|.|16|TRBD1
CASSSGQLGVNTEAFF
TGCGCCAGCAGCTCGGGACAGCTGGGGGTCAACACTGAAGCTTTCTTT
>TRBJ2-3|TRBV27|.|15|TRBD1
CASSSGRGQTDTQYF
TGTGCCAGCAGTTCGGGCAGGGGGCAAACAGATACGCAGTATTTT
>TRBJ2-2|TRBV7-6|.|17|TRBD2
CASSLAMGGRNTGELFF
TGTGCCAGCAGCTTAGCCATGGGCGGGAGGAACACCGGGGAGCTGTTTTTT
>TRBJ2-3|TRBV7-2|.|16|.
CASSHIPAVYTDTQYF
TGTGCCAGCAGCCACATTCCAGCGGTTTACACAGATACGCAGTATTTT
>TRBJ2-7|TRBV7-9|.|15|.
CASSQAAPTSYEQYF
TGTGCCAGCAGCCAAGCCGCTCCCACCTCCTACGAGCAGTACTTC